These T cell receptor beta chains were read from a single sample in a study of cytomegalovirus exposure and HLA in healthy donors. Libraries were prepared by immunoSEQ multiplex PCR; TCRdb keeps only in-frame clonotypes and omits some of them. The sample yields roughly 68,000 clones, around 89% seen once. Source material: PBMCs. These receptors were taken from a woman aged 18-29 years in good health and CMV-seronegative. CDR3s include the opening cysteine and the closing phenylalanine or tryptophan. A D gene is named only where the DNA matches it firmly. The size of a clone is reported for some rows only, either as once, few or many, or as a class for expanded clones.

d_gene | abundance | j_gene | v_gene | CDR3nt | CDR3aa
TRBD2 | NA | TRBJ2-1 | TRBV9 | TGTGCCAGCAGCGTAGGGGGGACTAGCGGGAATGAGCAGTTCTTC | CASSVGGTSGNEQFF
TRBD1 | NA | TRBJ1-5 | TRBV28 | TGTGCCAGCAGTTTACCGACAGGGGCGAGCAATCAGCCCCAGCATTTT | CASSLPTGASNQPQHF
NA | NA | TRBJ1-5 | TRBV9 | TGTGCCAGCAGCGTAGACAGTAACAATCAGCCCCAGCATTTT | CASSVDSNNQPQHF
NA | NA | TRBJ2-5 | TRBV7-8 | TGTGCCAGCAGTGATAGGGTCGGGGGAGAAGAGACCCAGTACTTC | CASSDRVGGEETQYF
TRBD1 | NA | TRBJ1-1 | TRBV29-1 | TGCAGCGTTGAAGCAGGGCCGGGACAGGGGGATTGGAACACTGAAGCTTTCTTT | CSVEAGPGQGDWNTEAFF
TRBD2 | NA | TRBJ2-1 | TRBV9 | TGTGCCAGCAGCGTTACTAGCGGGAGGATATCCTACAATGAGCAGTTCTTC | CASSVTSGRISYNEQFF
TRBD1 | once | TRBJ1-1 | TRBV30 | TGTGCCTGGAGTGCTATACAGGGGAGAGCTGAAGCTTTCTTT | CAWSAIQGRAEAFF
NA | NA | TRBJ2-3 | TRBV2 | TGTGCCAGCAGGGAAGGGGGGGGGCCATTCGATACGCAGTATTTT | CASREGGGPFDTQYF
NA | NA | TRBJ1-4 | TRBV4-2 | TGTGCCAGCAGCCAAAATCGGGGGGCAACTAATGAAAAACTGTTTTTT | CASSQNRGATNEKLFF
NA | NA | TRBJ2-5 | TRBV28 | TGTGCCAGCGGGCAAAGGACCCAGTACTTC | CASGQRTQYF
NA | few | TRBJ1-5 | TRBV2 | TGTGCCAGCAGGCTCGACATCGGCATGCAGCCCCAGCATTTT | CASRLDIGMQPQHF
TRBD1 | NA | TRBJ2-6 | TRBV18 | TGTGCCAGCTCACCACTTGGGCCAGGGGGAATATCAGGGGCCAACGTCCTGACTTTC | CASSPLGPGGISGANVLTF
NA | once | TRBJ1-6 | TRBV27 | TGTGCCAGCAGCTCATCCGGGAGGCCCCTCCACTTT | CASSSSGRPLHF
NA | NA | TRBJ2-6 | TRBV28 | TGTGCCAGCAGTATCTCAGGGAACTCTGGGGCCAACGTCCTGACTTTC | CASSISGNSGANVLTF
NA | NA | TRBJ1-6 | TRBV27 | TGTGCCAGCTCCAATCCTGGCAGGTCGATCCGATCACCCCTCCACTTT | CASSNPGRSIRSPLHF
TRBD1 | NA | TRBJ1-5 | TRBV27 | TGTGCCAGCGCTTTCAGGGGGTGGACTCAGCCCCAGCATTTT | CASAFRGWTQPQHF
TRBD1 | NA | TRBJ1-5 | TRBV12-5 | TGTGCTAGTGGTCTCGGACAGGTAGGTCAGCCCCAGCATTTT | CASGLGQVGQPQHF
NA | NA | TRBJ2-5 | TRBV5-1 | TGCGCCAGCAGATCAAACCTGGGCCCAACAGAGACCCAGTACTTC | CASRSNLGPTETQYF
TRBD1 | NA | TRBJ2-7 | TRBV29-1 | TGCAGCGTTGCCCGGGACAGGGGGCTCGAGCAGTACTTC | CSVARDRGLEQYF
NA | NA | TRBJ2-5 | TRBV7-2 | TGTGCCAGCAGCTCCCAGGGCGGAGGGGAGACCCAGTACTTC | CASSSQGGGETQYF
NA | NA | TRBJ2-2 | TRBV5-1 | TGCGCCAGCAGCTTGGATGGGGCTGGTCCCGGGGAGCTGTTTTTT | CASSLDGAGPGELFF
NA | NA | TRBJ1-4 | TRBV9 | TGTGCCAGCAGCGTAGGAGGGGGTTCGGGTGAAAAACTGTTTTTT | CASSVGGGSGEKLFF
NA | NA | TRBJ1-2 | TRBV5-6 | TGTGCCAGCAGCTCCAACTTACAGGGCTATGGCTACACCTTC | CASSSNLQGYGYTF
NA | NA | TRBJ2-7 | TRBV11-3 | TGTGCCTCGGGAGACTTCTACGAGCAGTACTTC | CASGDFYEQYF
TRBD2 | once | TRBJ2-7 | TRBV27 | TGTGCCAGCAGTTCTCATGGACTAGCGGGATCTTCAGGGGGCGAGCAGTACTTC | CASSSHGLAGSSGGEQYF
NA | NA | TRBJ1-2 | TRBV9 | TGTGCCAGCAGCGTAGGGGCAGGGCCCTATGGCTACACCTTC | CASSVGAGPYGYTF
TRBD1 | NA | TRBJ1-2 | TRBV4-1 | TGCGCCAGCAGCCATCAGGGCGGGACAGGGCGAAGGAACTATGGCTACACCTTC | CASSHQGGTGRRNYGYTF
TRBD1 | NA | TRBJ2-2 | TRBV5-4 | TGTGCCAGCAGCCCCTTGACAGGGGCCGGGGAGCTGTTTTTT | CASSPLTGAGELFF
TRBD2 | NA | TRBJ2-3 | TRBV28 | TGTGCCAGCAGTTTAGGTCCAGCGGGGGGGAGCAGGGATACGCAGTATTTT | CASSLGPAGGSRDTQYF
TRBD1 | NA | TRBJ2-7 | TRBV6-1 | TGTGCCAGCAGTGGAAGGGGGCTAGAATACGAGCAGTACTTC | CASSGRGLEYEQYF
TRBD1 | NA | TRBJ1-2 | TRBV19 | TGTGCCAGTAGGAATCCGGGACAGGGGCATAGCTATGGCTACACCTTC | CASRNPGQGHSYGYTF
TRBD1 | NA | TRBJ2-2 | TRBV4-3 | TGCGCCAGCAGCCAAGCGGGACAGGTCCCCGGGGAGCTGTTTTTT | CASSQAGQVPGELFF
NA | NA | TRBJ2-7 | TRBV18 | TGTGCCAGCTCACCATCGGTAGCGGATCCCTACGAGCAGTACTTC | CASSPSVADPYEQYF
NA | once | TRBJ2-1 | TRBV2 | TGTGCCAGCAATCCACAGGGGAGGACGAGCAATGAGCAGTTCTTC | CASNPQGRTSNEQFF
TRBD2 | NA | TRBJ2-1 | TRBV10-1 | TGCGCCAGCAGCCCTCAGCGGGAGGGCCTTGGAGAGCAGTTCTTC | CASSPQREGLGEQFF
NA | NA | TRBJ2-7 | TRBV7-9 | TGTGCCAGCAGCTCTACAGGGCCCGAGCAGTACTTC | CASSSTGPEQYF
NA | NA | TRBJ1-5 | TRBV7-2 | TGTGCCAGCAGCTTAGGCAGGGCCTCCAATCAGCCCCAGCATTTT | CASSLGRASNQPQHF
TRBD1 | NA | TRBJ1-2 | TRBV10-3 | TGTGCCATCAGTGGGGACAGCTATGGCTACACCTTC | CAISGDSYGYTF
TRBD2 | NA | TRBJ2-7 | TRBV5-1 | TGCGCCAGTCAGCTAGCGGCGGAGTCCTACGAGCAGTACTTC | CASQLAAESYEQYF
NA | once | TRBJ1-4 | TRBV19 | TGTGCCAGTAGTATCCCGGTCGGGCGAGGGCGTGAAAAACTGTTTTTT | CASSIPVGRGREKLFF